This T cell receptor beta chain is from a study of response to subunit inactivated influenza vaccine. The CDR3 runs 20 residues. Germline assignment: CDR1 KGHSH and CDR2 LQKENI. With V trimmed by 4 bases and J by 5 bases, 25 bases remained unmatched. TCRdb redid the calling of the RT-PCR reads with MiXCR, one entry per CDR3 protein. The sample yields 150,000 to 200,000 distinct CDR3 sequences, 9.5% to 15% seen once. These data are also associated with another study on T cells expressing NK-cell markers. That work contributes: Making the TCR beta cDNA relied on 5'RACE template switching with UMIs. TCR beta repertoires came from sorted CD3+CD56+NKG2C+, CD3+CD56+NKG2C- and CD3+CD56-NKG2C+ T cells. The eight sequenced donors comprised seven who were HCMV-seropositive and one who was seronegative. An anti-gamma-delta TCR antibody confined sorting to alpha-beta TCR T cells across several of the experiments. The CD3+CD56-NKG2C+ fraction of several donors was likewise dominated by these clonotypes.

The rearrangement links TRBV18 to TRBJ2-5, with 7 nucleotides matching TRBD2. This specimen consisted of CD8+ T cells sorted from PBMCs, obtained roughly 13 days after vaccination. The clonotype comes from a man between 50 and 59 years old who received an inactivated influenza vaccine. DNA for the CDR3: TGTGCCAGCTCACATGCCCGATTTTTGCGAGGCGGGAGTCGTAAGGAGACCCAGTACTTC. Amino acids: CASSHARFLRGGSRKETQYF.